This T cell receptor (beta chain) is from a study of beta chain features in type 1 diabetes. Of the isolated RNA, all was reverse transcribed, and so the sequenced material was expressed TCRB transcripts. Clones were read by immunoSEQ multiplex PCR, and TCRdb kept only the in-frame ones, dropping some. Found here are about 210,000 clones, under 13% of them singletons; the top ten hold 1% to 1.5%. Germline assignment: CDR1 SGHRS and CDR2 YFSETQ. The V end lost 5 bases, the J end lost 0 bases, and 11 bases lay between the germline ends. This CDR3 has 14 residues. The rearrangement joins TRBV5-1 to TRBJ1-1; a possible D gene is TRBD1 (6 bases). Sequencing was carried out using central memory CD4+ T cells from blood. The TCR sequence derives from a man aged 18-30 years in good health. The CDR3 sequence: CASRPTGMNTEAFF. DNA of the CDR3: TGCGCCAGCAGACCTACAGGGATGAACACTGAAGCTTTCTTT.